Below, 23 T cell receptor beta chains from the same sample are listed, as sequenced in a study of T cell repertoires in cytomegalovirus infection. Via MiXCR, TCRdb re-called the reads, giving one row per CDR3 protein. The sample contains 300,000 to 400,000 distinct CDR3 sequences, just under 30% of which appear only once. Their antigens remain unidentified. Sequenced here: cultured PBMCs, sampled from culture after CMV antigen stimulation. Receptors originate from a human donor in good health (CMV status not recorded). Some clones in this sample may be carry-over from other donors' samples.

This clonotype was picked up many times. The J gene is TRBJ1-3, the V gene TRBV6-1; TRBD1 is a possible D gene (5 bases). V gave up 6 bases and J gave up 0 bases, with 9 bases separating them. Germline CDR1 MNHNS, CDR2 SASEGT. The CDR3 consists of 14 residues. For the CDR3, the DNA is TGTGCCAGCAGGCTGACAGCCTCTGGAAACACCATATATTTT. The encoded protein is CASRLTASGNTIYF.

The chain couples TRBV28 to TRBJ1-1, with D maybe TRBD1 (5 bases). Between the trimmed V and J ends, which lost 3 bases and 5 bases, there was a span of 13 bases. Germline V gives CDR1 MDHEN, CDR2 SYDVKM. CDR3 length equals 14 residues. Written as DNA, the CDR3 is TGTGCCAGCAGTTTCGCGGGGGTCGGGACTGAAGCTTTCTTT. It translates to CASSFAGVGTEAFF.

The chain has TRBV12-5 and TRBJ2-2; 9 nucleotides line up with TRBD1. The CDR3 is 22 residues long. Germline CDR1 reads LGHNT; CDR2 reads FRNRAP. V shed 0 bases, J shed 1 base, and the junction held 18 bases outside the gene matches. CDR3 loop: CASGLVLGTGGALFLNTGELFF. The CDR3, as DNA: TGTGCTAGTGGTTTGGTACTAGGCACAGGGGGCGCATTATTTCTGAACACCGGGGAGCTGTTTTTT.

This clonotype was recorded many times. The chain has TRBV7-6 and TRBJ1-5; D gene unclear. V lost 1 base and J 4 bases, leaving 5 bases between the germline ends. The CDR3 runs 13 residues. Germline-derived CDR1 and CDR2 are SGHVS and FNYEAQ. For the CDR3, the DNA is TGTGCCAGCAGCTTAGGGGAGAATCAGCCCCAGCATTTT. Translated, it gives CASSLGENQPQHF.

J is TRBJ2-2 and V is TRBV3-1; tentatively, D is TRBD2 (7 bases). Between the trimmed V and J ends, which lost 2 bases and 5 bases, there was a span of 9 bases. This CDR3 is 14 amino acids long. Germline loops: CDR1 LGHDT, CDR2 YNNKEL (reference sequence). CDR3 sequence: CASSQRGGTGELFF. CDR3 in DNA: TGTGCCAGCAGCCAAAGGGGGGGTACCGGGGAGCTGTTTTTT.

There are a few counts of this clonotype. The J gene is TRBJ2-1, the V gene TRBV10-2, with 8 bases identical to TRBD2. The trim removed 0 bases at V and 7 bases at J, leaving 14 bases unmatched. Germline V gives CDR1 WSHSY, CDR2 SAAADI. The CDR3 runs 18 residues. This CDR3 reads CASSESRSGGGKKNEQFF. Here the CDR3 DNA reads TGCGCCAGCAGTGAGTCGAGGTCTGGCGGGGGGAAAAAGAATGAGCAGTTCTTC.

J is TRBJ2-1 and V is TRBV28; 7 nucleotides match TRBD2. The CDR3 has 18 amino acids. J was trimmed by 7 bases and V by 5 bases; bases with no gene match: 20. Germline V gene lookup returns CDR1 MDHEN and CDR2 SYDVKM. In DNA form, the CDR3 reads TGTGCCAGCAGTCTATATCGTACTAGCGCTATCCTTCCTAATGAGCAGTTCTTC. Translated: CASSLYRTSAILPNEQFF.

V gene TRBV7-8 combines with J gene TRBJ2-1; weak D call: TRBD2 (6 bases). This CDR3 is built from 12 residues. Trimming removed 0 bases at V and 16 bases at J, with 13 bases between. From germline, CDR1 is SGHVS and CDR2 FQNEAQ. Here the CDR3 reads CASSLARVGGFF. The CDR3, as DNA: TGTGCCAGCAGCTTAGCGAGAGTGGGAGGATTCTTC.

This rearrangement joins TRBV20-1 to TRBJ2-3; 7 positions agree with TRBD2. V was pared by 1 base and J by 1 base, with 8 bases of the junction left unmatched. The CDR3 sequence is 16 residues long. Germline CDR1 reads DFQATT; CDR2 reads SNEGSKA (reference sequence). The CDR3 nucleotides are TGCAGTGCTAGAGGGCGGGGGACGCTACGCACAGATACGCAGTATTTT. Its protein is CSARGRGTLRTDTQYF.

This clonotype has a handful of counts. This sequence joins TRBV7-2 and TRBJ2-2; 11 positions match TRBD2. Trimming at V came to 7 bases and at J to 5 bases, leaving 12 bases not matched to a gene. The CDR3 is 17 amino acids. In germline, CDR1 is SGHTA, CDR2 FQGNSA. CDR3 nucleotide sequence: TGTGCCAGCACCCTTAAGGCCCTAGCGGGAGGAACCGGGGAGCTGTTTTTT. Translating it yields CASTLKALAGGTGELFF. Full variable domain (missing parts from reference TRBV7-2 and TRBJ2-2): GAGVSQSPSNKVTEKGKDVELRCDPISGHTALYWYRQSLGQGLEFLIYFQGNSAPDKSGLPSDRFSAERTGGSVSTLTIQRTQQEDSAVYLCASTLKALAGGTGELFFGEGSRLTVL.

In its sample, this clonotype was seen a few times. The chain couples TRBV9 to TRBJ2-3; 9 bases map to TRBD2. The CDR3 totals 18 residues. V shed 4 bases and J 4 bases; nucleotides not matched to a gene: 16. The germline gives CDR1 SGDLS, CDR2 YYNGEE. This chain's CDR3 is CASSPDAGTSLIADTQYF. In DNA, the CDR3 is TGTGCCAGCAGCCCAGACGCCGGGACTAGCTTAATTGCAGATACGCAGTATTTT.

The chain employs TRBV19 and TRBJ2-3; the match to TRBD1 covers 9 bases. There are 16 residues in the CDR3. V lost 5 bases to trimming and J lost 5 bases; unmatched junction nucleotides: 11. CDR1 and CDR2 from the germline V gene are LNHDA and SQIVND (reference sequence). The CDR3 reads CASSSYRQGEGDTQYF. The CDR3 DNA reads TGTGCCAGTAGTTCTTATCGACAGGGGGAAGGAGATACGCAGTATTTT.

The genes are TRBV6-9 and TRBJ2-3; D call uncertain. CDR1 and CDR2 (germline): MNHGY, SVAAGI. The CDR3 length is 14 residues. The V gene lost 5 bases and the J gene lost 0 bases, with 9 bases spanning the gap. The CDR3 reads CASSAAASTDTQYF. The CDR3, as DNA: TGTGCCAGCAGTGCGGCAGCAAGCACAGATACGCAGTATTTT.

The table lists this clonotype with a few counts. The chain recombines TRBV27 with TRBJ2-1; 11 bases are a match to TRBD2. The J segment lost 5 bases and the V segment lost 6 bases, leaving 6 bases of the junction unmatched. Germline CDR1 reads MNHEY; CDR2 reads SMNVEV (reference sequence). There are 15 residues in the CDR3. Here the CDR3 reads CASRTLAGVHNEQFF. The CDR3 DNA follows: TGTGCCAGCAGAACACTAGCGGGAGTCCACAATGAGCAGTTCTTC.

The genes are TRBV12-3 or TRBV12-4 and TRBJ2-7; 13 positions match TRBD2. With V trimmed by 4 bases and J by 2 bases, 11 bases remained unmatched. This CDR3 is 18 amino acids long. Here the CDR3 DNA reads TGTGCCAGCAGTTCTCCGGGACTAGCGGGACGGGATCCCTACGAGCAGTACTTC. Translating gives CASSSPGLAGRDPYEQYF.

The V gene is TRBV18, the J gene TRBJ2-7, with TRBD1 matching 7 bases. V was clipped by 4 bases and J by 0 bases; unmatched bases: 9. Per germline, CDR1 KGHSH and CDR2 LQKENI. The length of the CDR3 is 16 residues. CDR3 protein: CASSRGLTGNSYEQYF. For the CDR3, the DNA is TGTGCCAGCTCACGCGGCCTGACAGGGAACTCCTACGAGCAGTACTTC.

The rearrangement links TRBV12-3 or TRBV12-4 to TRBJ1-1; D not certain. The CDR3 extends over 14 amino acids. V was pared by 3 bases and J by 5 bases, with 13 bases between. The CDR3 sequence: CASSFSRAGTEAFF. DNA of the CDR3: TGTGCCAGCAGTTTCAGTAGGGCGGGGACTGAAGCTTTCTTT.

The chain has TRBV19 and TRBJ1-6; perhaps TRBD1 as D (5 bases). V was clipped by 5 bases and J by 4 bases, with 18 bases between them. The CDR3 is 17 amino acids. Germline V gives CDR1 LNHDA, CDR2 SQIVND (reference sequence). CDR3 residues: CASSGWMGGRYNSPLHF. CDR3 coding DNA: TGTGCCAGTAGTGGCTGGATGGGGGGACGTTATAATTCACCCCTCCACTTT.

This CDR3 reads CASSPGTGQQLGGYTF. The CDR3 DNA reads TGTGCCAGCAGCCCCGGGACAGGCCAACAGCTGGGTGGCTACACCTTC. J is TRBJ1-2 and V is TRBV5-6; 8 positions agree with TRBD1. The CDR3 length is 16 residues. The ends lost 4 bases at V and 7 bases at J; junction bases unmatched: 15. CDR1 is SGHDT, CDR2 YYEEEE, per germline.

DNA for the CDR3: TGCAGCGTTGTTGGCAGGGCGTTCACAGATACGCAGTATTTT. It translates to CSVVGRAFTDTQYF. This chain connects TRBV29-1 to TRBJ2-3, with a tentative D call TRBD1 (5 bases). This CDR3 has 14 amino acids. Germline V gives CDR1 SQVTM, CDR2 ANQGSEA. The germline V and J ends were trimmed by 4 bases and 2 bases, with 13 bases remaining between them.

The chain carries TRBV3-1 and TRBJ2-7; D is ambiguous. Germline CDR1 LGHDT, CDR2 YNNKEL (reference sequence). V was trimmed by 1 base and J by 3 bases, leaving 4 bases between them. CDR3 length: 12 residues. As DNA, the CDR3 is TGTGCCAGCAGCCAAGGGGACTACGAGCAGTACTTC. This sequence encodes CASSQGDYEQYF.

This chain connects TRBV7-8 to TRBJ2-2; D remains ambiguous. V shed 5 bases and J shed 4 bases, with 11 bases lying between them. Germline loops: CDR1 SGHVS, CDR2 FQNEAQ. This CDR3 has 14 amino acids. CDR3 sequence (DNA): TGTGCCAGCAGCGTGCTTAGGAGCACCGGGGAGCTGTTTTTT. Translation: CASSVLRSTGELFF.

V gene TRBV29-1 combines with J gene TRBJ1-4; 9 nucleotides agree with TRBD1. J gave up 6 bases and V 5 bases, and 4 bases lay outside the gene matches. CDR1 is SQVTM and CDR2 is ANQGSEA in the germline V gene. The CDR3 loop spans 13 amino acids. CDR3 DNA: TGCAGCGTTAACAGGGGGCGAGATGAAAAACTGTTTTTT. It yields the protein CSVNRGRDEKLFF.